The entry that follows covers one TCR beta chain sequence. This sample is part of a study of blood T cell repertoires in COVID-19. Per the original data handling: The assay estimated nucleated cells by amplifying reference gene primers. Libraries were prepared by immunoSEQ multiplex PCR; TCRdb keeps only in-frame clonotypes and omits some of them. V, J and clone size reflect that table, while D and trimming were determined from the DNA. In the table there are 85,000 to 120,000 clones, 70% to 90% of which are singletons. The ends were cut back, 3 bases at V and 3 bases at J, with 12 bases in the middle. Germline lookup yields CDR1 MDHEN and CDR2 SYDVKM. CDR3 size: 15 residues.

V is TRBV28 and J is TRBJ2-4; D remains ambiguous. What was sequenced was peripheral blood. The TCR sequence derives from a man between 50 and 59 years old with active or convalescent COVID-19. CDR3 coding DNA: TGTGCCAGCAGTTTCCTGGCCGGAGACAAAAACATTCAGTACTTC. It specifies CASSFLAGDKNIQYF.